This T cell receptor beta chain was profiled in a study of blood T cell repertoires in COVID-19. Overall study context: Some COVID-19 samples were acute and others convalescent; all came from the United States, Italy and Spain. T cells, B-cell-depleted T cells, or PBMCs supplied cDNA or gDNA.

The CDR3 has 14 amino acids. CDR1 and CDR2 (germline): SNHLY, FYNNEI. Losses at the gene ends were 7 bases for V and 2 bases for J; bases not matched to a gene: 6. Per the original methods: It was from reference gene primer amplification that nucleated cell counts were estimated. Data came from immunoSEQ multiplex PCR; TCRdb stores just in-frame clones and leaves some out. The V and J calls and clone size come from that table; D and trimming were worked out from the DNA. The table has roughly 250,000 clones, around 82% seen once. The clonotype was recovered from a human donor in a cohort sampled during active COVID-19. The specimen sequenced was peripheral blood. The rearrangement joins TRBV2 to TRBJ2-7, with 9 nucleotides matching TRBD1. CDR3 residues: CASNGQGMTYEQYF. The CDR3 DNA sequence: TGTGCCAGCAATGGACAGGGGATGACCTACGAGCAGTACTTC.